One T cell receptor beta chain is described in this entry. Its antigen remains unidentified. No much larger clonotype is one base removed from it; base qualities were not supplied. This sample stems from a study of blood T cell repertoires in COVID-19 (TCRdb year 2020). In terms of the full investigation: The collaborator samples originated in the United States, Italy and Spain and spanned the acute and convalescent phases of COVID-19. The prospective study material was composed of cDNA or gDNA derived from T cells, B-cell-depleted T cells, or PBMCs. The repertoires were released in a freely available public database meant as a resource for research on the immune response to SARS-CoV-2. A de-identified subject ID, COVID-19 status, age in years and sex were almost always included in the sample metadata. Deeply sampled blood TCRbeta repertoires from subjects exposed to, actively infected with, or recovered from COVID-19 were included in the dataset. Where available, HLA class I and class II types were obtained from metadata supplied by the sample provider rather than from assay-based typing. Samples came from the ongoing ImmuneRACE study (first 160 participants) plus 1,254 subjects from 6 global collaborators. Results and caveats for the whole study, not just this receptor: The quantity of clinical and demographic metadata differed by source and by participant and was supplied without curation.

V loses 8 bases of germline sequence and J loses 6 bases, and the interval between the two ends is 11 bases. Inclusive of the bounding cysteine and phenylalanine, the CDR3 is 12 residues long. Only CDR3 DNA is held: 36 bases, read in frame from base 1. The immunoSEQ Assay, a bias-controlled multiplex PCR, was used to amplify TCRbeta CDR3 regions from genomic DNA. As for the authors' bioinformatics: Nucleated cell counts per sample were estimated from amplification of reference gene primers within the assay. To quantify the absolute abundance of each unique TCRbeta CDR3 rearrangement, sequence reads were collapsed and filtered. Productive Simpson clonality was computed per sample as the square root of Simpson's diversity index over productive rearrangements. TCRdb obtained this table from immuneACCESS and retained in-frame rearrangements with V and J assigned. These tables miss some clones; where compared with another copy, unresolved V genes account for less than half of the shortfall, and the remainder is unexplained. Clonal size and the V and J genes are those of that table, whereas D and trimming came from the DNA. Across this sample there are a few hundred thousand clones, with roughly 90% seen only once. The top ten constitute 10% to 12% of the sample.

In Seattle, one collaborating source enrolled patients while the infection was active and tracked those patients longitudinally over the course of disease. Each collaborating institution followed its own protocols to collect whole blood in K2EDTA tubes. For TCRbeta analysis, collaborators shipped samples in one of three forms: frozen whole blood, isolated PBMCs, or DNA extracted from either of those sample types. The chain was built from TRBV12-3 or TRBV12-4 and TRBJ1-5; tentative D gene TRBD1, with 5 bases matching. The sequence was obtained from a woman aged 30 to 39 with COVID-19, enrolled during active disease. Sequenced material: peripheral blood. The CDR3 has the sequence CASRTQGQPQHF. The nucleotides are TGTGCCAGCCGTACCCAGGGTCAGCCCCAGCATTTT.